These 26 T cell receptor beta chains originate from one sample sequenced in a study of metastatic and nonmetastatic thyroid tumors. Thyroid surgery had not been preceded by any treatment in any patient. With MiXCR, TCRdb reprocessed the PCR reads. Here the sample spans about 9,000 clones, 14% to 15% being singletons. Sequences were obtained from blood. The receptors here all came from a female donor with papillary thyroid cancer or a benign thyroid nodule (not recorded which). Some clones in this sample may be carry-over from other donors' samples.

Relative to its sample, this clone is medium-sized. V is TRBV4-2 and J is TRBJ1-2, with D unclear. Germline lookup yields CDR1 LGHNA and CDR2 YNFKEQ. The CDR3 is made up of 15 amino acids. Deletions cut 6 bases from V and 3 bases from J, with 17 bases between. The chain's CDR3 is CASRVQPTSDYGYTF. The DNA of the CDR3 is TGTGCCAGCAGGGTACAGCCTACTAGCGACTATGGCTACACCTTC.

The table lists this clone with many counts. The J gene is TRBJ2-1, the V gene TRBV9; tentatively, D is TRBD2 (5 bases). CDR3 size: 14 residues. Trimming took off 0 bases at V and 11 bases at J, with 15 bases between the two ends. From germline, CDR1 is SGDLS and CDR2 YYNGEE. DNA for the CDR3: TGTGCCAGCAGCGTAGTTAGCGCGTCGGCAAAGCAGTTCTTC. Translation: CASSVVSASAKQFF.

CDR3 sequence: CASDDYSLNYGYTF. As DNA, the CDR3 is TGTGCCAGCGACGACTACAGTCTTAACTATGGCTACACCTTC. The V call is TRBV6-2 or TRBV6-3, the J call TRBJ1-2, with D uncertain. Germline values: CDR1 MNHEY, CDR2 SVGEGT. V shed 8 bases and J shed 1 base, with 14 bases lying between them. This CDR3 has 14 residues.

This clone was recorded at least ten times. This chain links TRBV7-8 with TRBJ2-3, with D unclear. Germline assignment: CDR1 SGHVS and CDR2 FQNEAQ. Trimming left V 7 bases short and J 5 bases short, with 7 bases between. The CDR3 loop spans 11 amino acids. The CDR3 protein is CASTTGDTQYF. In DNA form, the CDR3 reads TGTGCCAGCACCACCGGAGATACGCAGTATTTT.

This clone turned up a few times. The genes are TRBV28 and TRBJ1-2, with D maybe TRBD1 (5 bases). Trimming left V 6 bases short and J 7 bases short, with 21 bases between. The germline V gene encodes CDR1 MDHEN and CDR2 SYDVKM. This CDR3 spans 15 amino acids. The CDR3 sequence is CASSATAGIVSGYTF. The CDR3 nucleotides read TGTGCCAGCAGCGCGACAGCGGGAATAGTTTCTGGCTACACCTTC.

This clone is classed as large. This sequence joins TRBV6-1 and TRBJ2-7; D may match TRBD1 or TRBD2 (6 bases each). V was trimmed by 7 bases and J by 6 bases, leaving 22 bases between them. This CDR3 is built from 15 residues. CDR1 MNHNS and CDR2 SASEGT come from the germline V gene. CDR3 protein: CASTKGLPLGGEQYF. CDR3 DNA: TGTGCCAGCACCAAGGGACTCCCGTTAGGGGGCGAGCAGTACTTC.

This clone turned up a few times. The chain carries TRBV24-1 and TRBJ1-2, with 7 bases matching TRBD1. The CDR3 has 14 amino acids. The germline gives CDR1 KGHDR, CDR2 SFDVKD. With 3 bases clipped from V and 4 bases from J, the junction kept 4 bases outside the gene matches. The CDR3 loop reads CATSDKGQSYGYTF. The CDR3 DNA sequence: TGTGCCACCAGTGATAAGGGACAGTCCTATGGCTACACCTTC.

This clone was recorded at least ten times. V is TRBV5-1 and J is TRBJ2-1; the D is unclear. V lost 1 base to trimming and J lost 6 bases, with 11 bases between them. Germline CDR1 is SGHRS and CDR2 is YFSETQ. The CDR3 is 14 amino acids. This CDR3 reads CASSLWFEANEQFF. The CDR3 DNA reads TGCGCCAGCAGCTTGTGGTTTGAGGCCAATGAGCAGTTCTTC.

By share, this clone ranks as medium-sized. This chain connects TRBV6-2 or TRBV6-3 to TRBJ1-5; D is unclear. The CDR3 length is 14 residues. Germline V CDR1 and CDR2: MNHEY, SVGEGT. With 4 bases removed from V and 9 bases from J, the gap between germline ends came to 16 bases. The CDR3, as DNA: TGTGCCAGCAGTTTAAATCGAGTGGATCGGCCCCAGCATTTT. It translates to CASSLNRVDRPQHF.

This clone was seen many times. V is TRBV28 and J is TRBJ1-5; D remains ambiguous. V shed 1 base and J shed 7 bases, with 11 bases lying between them. Germline lookup yields CDR1 MDHEN and CDR2 SYDVKM. There are 14 residues in the CDR3. The CDR3 coding sequence is TGTGCCAGCAGTTTATTCAGAGGGCCACAGCCCCAGCATTTT. This sequence encodes CASSLFRGPQPQHF.

This clone ranks as medium-sized. The chain links TRBV24-1 to TRBJ2-7, with D maybe TRBD2 (5 bases). V lost 0 bases, J lost 7 bases, and 6 bases lay in between. CDR3 length: 12 amino acids. Germline V lookup: CDR1 KGHDR, CDR2 SFDVKD. The CDR3 sequence: CATSDLRGEQYF. CDR3 sequence (DNA): TGTGCCACCAGTGATTTGCGCGGGGAGCAGTACTTC.

The J gene is TRBJ1-6, the V gene TRBV20-1; unclear D gene. CDR1 DFQATT and CDR2 SNEGSKA come from the germline V gene (reference sequence). The CDR3 extends over 15 amino acids. Trimming removed 0 bases at V and 0 bases at J, with 6 bases between. The CDR3 sequence: CSARDGYSYNSPLHF. CDR3 coding DNA: TGCAGTGCTAGAGACGGATACTCCTATAATTCACCCCTCCACTTT.

This clone was detected only a few times. This rearrangement joins TRBV12-3 or TRBV12-4 to TRBJ2-7, with D unclear. V shed 6 bases and J shed 3 bases, with 12 bases lying between them. This CDR3 has 13 amino acids. Here the CDR3 DNA reads TGTGCCAGCAGCCGAGTACCCAGCTACGAGCAGTACTTC. Translating gives CASSRVPSYEQYF.

The sample holds one count of this clone. V is TRBV3-1 and J is TRBJ2-5, with 7 bases that match TRBD2. This CDR3 has 17 amino acids. V was clipped by 2 bases and J by 2 bases; unmatched bases: 11. Germline CDR1 LGHDT, CDR2 YNNKEL (reference sequence). In DNA, the CDR3 is TGTGCCAGCAGCCAAAGTCCCCGACTAGCAGAACAAGAGACCCAGTACTTC. It specifies CASSQSPRLAEQETQYF.

The chain uses TRBV4-3 and TRBJ2-1, with 8 bases aligning to TRBD1. The V segment lost 3 bases and the J segment 4 bases; nucleotides outside the gene matches: 2. CDR1 is LGHNA, CDR2 YSLEER, per germline. This CDR3 spans 14 amino acids. This CDR3 reads CASSQQGAYNEQFF. DNA of the CDR3: TGCGCCAGCAGCCAGCAGGGGGCATACAATGAGCAGTTCTTC.

This clone was recorded at least ten times. The chain has TRBV29-1 and TRBJ2-2; D not certain. With 1 base removed from V and 0 bases from J, the gap between germline ends came to 6 bases. This CDR3 contains 14 residues. The germline V gene encodes CDR1 SQVTM and CDR2 ANQGSEA. CDR3 bases: TGCAGCGTTGAAGTGGATGCGAACACCGGGGAGCTGTTTTTT. This gives the protein CSVEVDANTGELFF.

This clone was recorded a few times. A read error may account for a junction end that differs from germline. The chain is built from TRBV27 and TRBJ1-2, with D possibly matching TRBD1 (5 bases). CDR1 MNHEY and CDR2 SMNVEV come from the germline V gene (reference sequence). The CDR3 loop spans 14 amino acids. CDR3 in DNA: TGTGCCAGCGGTTTATTGGGGGGGGGCTATGGCTACACCTTC. Protein sequence: CASGLLGGGYGYTF.

This clone was detected many times. The CDR3 coding sequence is TGTGCCAGCAGCCGCGATCGGCAGGTAGGAGGAAACACCATATATTTT. Translation gives CASSRDRQVGGNTIYF. The genes are TRBV3-1 and TRBJ1-3, with no clear D. V was clipped by 4 bases and J by 4 bases, with 17 bases between them. The CDR3 is 16 amino acids. In germline, CDR1 is LGHDT, CDR2 YNNKEL (reference sequence). The full variable domain, in which reference TRBV3-1 and TRBJ1-3 provide the parts outside the CDR3, is DTAVSQTPKYLVTQMGNDKSIKCEQNLGHDTMYWYKQDSKKFLKIMFSYNNKELIINETVPNRFSPKSPDKAHLNLHINSLELGDSAVYFCASSRDRQVGGNTIYFGEGSWLTVV.

The table lists this clone with many counts. Given a much more abundant clone one base away, this may be a read error. Other DNA sequences in this sample translate to the same CDR3. The V and J genes are TRBV12-3 or TRBV12-4 and TRBJ1-1; the D is unclear. This CDR3 region has 13 residues. With 3 bases removed from V and 8 bases from J, the gap between germline ends came to 13 bases. This CDR3 is CASSLALPPEAFF. In DNA, the CDR3 is TGTGCCAGCAGTTTGGCGCTCCCACCCGAAGCTTTCTTT.

This clone has at least ten counts. The rearrangement links TRBV3-1 to TRBJ2-1; D remains ambiguous. V lost 0 bases and J lost 14, with 17 bases in between. Germline V gives CDR1 LGHDT, CDR2 YNNKEL (reference sequence). The CDR3 has 14 residues. CDR3 in amino acids: CASSQDPPSSKEFF. The CDR3, as DNA: TGTGCCAGCAGCCAAGATCCGCCCTCGTCCAAAGAGTTCTTC.

This clone appeared many times. This chain connects TRBV11-1 to TRBJ2-1, with 12 nucleotides matching TRBD2. J gave up 8 bases and V 4 bases, and 9 bases lay outside the gene matches. There are 16 residues in the CDR3. Per the germline V gene, CDR1 is SGHAT and CDR2 is FQDESV (reference sequence). CDR3: CASSWIKGTSGYEQFF. CDR3 bases: TGTGCCAGCAGCTGGATTAAGGGGACTAGCGGGTATGAGCAGTTCTTC. Full variable domain (remainder filled in from reference TRBV11-1 and TRBJ2-1): EAEVAQSPRYKITEKSQAVAFWCDPISGHATLYWYRQILGQGPELLVQFQDESVVDDSQLPKDRFSAERLKGVDSTLKIQPAELGDSAMYLCASSWIKGTSGYEQFFGPGTRLTVL.

The CDR3 loop is CASRVPGQGNDEQYF. CDR3 in DNA: TGTGCCAGCAGGGTTCCGGGACAGGGTAACGACGAGCAGTACTTC. The rearrangement links TRBV6-2 or TRBV6-3 to TRBJ2-7, with TRBD1 matching over 9 bases. Per the germline V gene, CDR1 is MNHEY and CDR2 is SVGEGT. This CDR3 comprises 15 residues. V lost 6 bases and J lost 5; bases outside the gene matches: 11.

The V and J genes are TRBV7-2 and TRBJ2-7; 7 bases fit TRBD1. The germline V gene encodes CDR1 SGHTA and CDR2 FQGNSA. V shed 4 bases and J 5 bases; nucleotides not matched to a gene: 8. This CDR3 contains 14 residues. In DNA, the CDR3 is TGTGCCAGCAGCTATGGGGACAGAGGGCACGAGCAGTACTTC. Protein: CASSYGDRGHEQYF.

Only a few counts were recorded for this clone. The junction departs from the called germline gene at one end, perhaps through a read error. The chain has TRBV12-3 or TRBV12-4 and TRBJ1-2, with D possibly being TRBD1 (6 bases). The CDR3 covers 14 residues. The CDR3 sequence is CASSFGGHILSDYF. DNA for the CDR3: TGTGCCAGCAGTTTTGGGGGGCATATCCTATCCGACTACTTC.

Ten or more counts support this clone. The chain employs TRBV30 and TRBJ2-2; 7 bases agree with TRBD1. Germline CDR1 reads GTSNPN; CDR2 reads SVGIG (reference sequence). V lost 5 bases, J lost 6 bases, and 3 bases stayed unmatched. The CDR3 consists of 12 residues. CDR3 in DNA: TGTGCCTGGGGTACAGGGGCCGGGGAGCTGTTTTTT. This translates into CAWGTGAGELFF. Looking up the rest from reference TRBV30 and TRBJ2-2 gives the full variable domain: SQTIHQWPATLVQPVGSPLSLECTVEGTSNPNLYWYRQAAGRGLQLLFYSVGIGQISSEVPQNLSASRPQDRQFILSSKKLLLSDSGFYLCAWGTGAGELFFGEGSRLTVL.

This clone has at least ten counts. A much larger clone lies one base from this, so it may be a read error. The same CDR3 also results from other DNA sequences found in this sample. This chain joins TRBV3-1 and TRBJ1-2; D remains unclear. This CDR3 has 13 amino acids. V gave up 1 base and J gave up 4 bases, with 7 bases separating them. CDR1 and CDR2 from the germline V gene are LGHDT and YNNKEL (reference sequence). DNA of the CDR3: TGTGCCAGCAGCCAAGCGGACGGCTATGGCTACACCTTC. Amino acids: CASSQADGYGYTF.